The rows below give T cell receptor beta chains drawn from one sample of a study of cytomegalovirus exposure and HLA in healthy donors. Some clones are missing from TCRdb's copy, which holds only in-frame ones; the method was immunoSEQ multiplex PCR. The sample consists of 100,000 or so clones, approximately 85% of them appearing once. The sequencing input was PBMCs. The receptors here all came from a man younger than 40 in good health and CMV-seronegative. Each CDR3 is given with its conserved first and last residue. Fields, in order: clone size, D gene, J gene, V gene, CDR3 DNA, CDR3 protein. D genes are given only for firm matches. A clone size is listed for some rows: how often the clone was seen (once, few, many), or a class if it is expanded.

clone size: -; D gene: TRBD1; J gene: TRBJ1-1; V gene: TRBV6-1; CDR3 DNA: TGTGCCAGCAGTGAAGGACAGGGAATAAAAATGAACACTGAAGCTTTCTTT; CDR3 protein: CASSEGQGIKMNTEAFF
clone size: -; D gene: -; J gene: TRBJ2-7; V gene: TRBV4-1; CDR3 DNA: TGCGCCAGCAGCCAAGACGGCGGGACAGTAAGTACTAAGGAGCAGTACTTC; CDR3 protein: CASSQDGGTVSTKEQYF
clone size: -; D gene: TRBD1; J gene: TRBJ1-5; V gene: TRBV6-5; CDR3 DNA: TGTGCCAGCAGCGTAATGGCAGGGGGAAGTCAGCCCCAGCATTTT; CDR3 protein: CASSVMAGGSQPQHF
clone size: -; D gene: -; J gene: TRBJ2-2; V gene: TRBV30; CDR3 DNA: TGTGCCTGGAGTGGGGGAGCATACACCGGGGAGCTGTTTTTT; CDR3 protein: CAWSGGAYTGELFF
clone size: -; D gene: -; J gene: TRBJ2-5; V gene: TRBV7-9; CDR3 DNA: TGTGCCAGCAGCAACCATCGGGTGTTGGCCCAGTACTTC; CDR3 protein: CASSNHRVLAQYF
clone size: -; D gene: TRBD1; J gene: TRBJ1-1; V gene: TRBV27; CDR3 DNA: TGTGCCAGCAGTCCCGACAGGGCCAACACTGAAGCTTTCTTT; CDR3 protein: CASSPDRANTEAFF
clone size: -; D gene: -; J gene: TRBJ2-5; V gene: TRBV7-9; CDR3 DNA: TGTGCCAGCAGCTTAGATGGACATCATCAAGAGACCCAGTACTTC; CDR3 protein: CASSLDGHHQETQYF
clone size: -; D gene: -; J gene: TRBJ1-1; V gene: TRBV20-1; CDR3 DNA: TGCAGTGCCAGTCAGGGTACTGAAGCTTTCTTT; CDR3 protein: CSASQGTEAFF
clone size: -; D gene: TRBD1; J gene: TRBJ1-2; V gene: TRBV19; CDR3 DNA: TGTGCCAGCGGGACAGGGGAAAACTATGGCTACACCTTC; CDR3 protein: CASGTGENYGYTF
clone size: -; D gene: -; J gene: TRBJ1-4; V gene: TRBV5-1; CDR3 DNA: TGCGCCAGCAGGCTATCTCCAACTAATGAAAAACTGTTTTTT; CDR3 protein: CASRLSPTNEKLFF
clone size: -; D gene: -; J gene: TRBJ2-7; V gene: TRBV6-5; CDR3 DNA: TGTGCCAGCAGCATTGGGGGGGCGGGGGAGCAGTACTTC; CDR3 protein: CASSIGGAGEQYF
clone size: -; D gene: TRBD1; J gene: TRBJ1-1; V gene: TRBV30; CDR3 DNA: TGTGCCGGATTCAACAGGGGTGATACTGAAGCTTTCTTT; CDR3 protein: CAGFNRGDTEAFF
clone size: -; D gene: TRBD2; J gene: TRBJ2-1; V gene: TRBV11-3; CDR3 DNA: TGTGCCAGCAGCCGGAGGGGAGGGGAGTACAATGAGCAGTTCTTC; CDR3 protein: CASSRRGGEYNEQFF
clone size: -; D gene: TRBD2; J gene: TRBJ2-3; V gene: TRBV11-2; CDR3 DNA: TGTGCCAGCAGCTTAAGGGGCGGGAGAGGGTCAGATACGCAGTATTTT; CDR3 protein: CASSLRGGRGSDTQYF
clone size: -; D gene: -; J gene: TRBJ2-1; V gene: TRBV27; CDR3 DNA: TGTGCCAGCAGTTTGCGCTCCTACAATGAGCAGTTCTTC; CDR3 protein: CASSLRSYNEQFF
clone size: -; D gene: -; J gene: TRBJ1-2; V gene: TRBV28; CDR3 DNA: TGTGCCAGCAGGGCACTAACAGGATACTATGGCTACACCTTC; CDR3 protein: CASRALTGYYGYTF
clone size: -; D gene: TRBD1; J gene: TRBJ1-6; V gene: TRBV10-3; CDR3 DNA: TGTGCCATCAGTACCACCGGGACAGGGGGCGACTCACCCCTCCACTTT; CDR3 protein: CAISTTGTGGDSPLHF
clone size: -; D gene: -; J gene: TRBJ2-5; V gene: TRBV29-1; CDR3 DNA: TGCAGCGTTGATTTACGTCGGTCAGGCCAAGAGACCCAGTACTTC; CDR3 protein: CSVDLRRSGQETQYF
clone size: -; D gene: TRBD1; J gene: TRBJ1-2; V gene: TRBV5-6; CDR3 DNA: TGTGCCAGCACCATTCCCGCAGGGGGGAACTATGGCTACACCTTC; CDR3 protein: CASTIPAGGNYGYTF
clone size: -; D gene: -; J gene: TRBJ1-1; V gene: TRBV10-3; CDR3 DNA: TGTGCCATCGTATCCCCCGGCACTGAAGCTTTCTTT; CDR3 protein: CAIVSPGTEAFF
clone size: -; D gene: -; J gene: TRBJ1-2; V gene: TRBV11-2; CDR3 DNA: TGTGCCAGCAGCCTCACGGAGTTTGAGGGCTACACCTTC; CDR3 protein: CASSLTEFEGYTF
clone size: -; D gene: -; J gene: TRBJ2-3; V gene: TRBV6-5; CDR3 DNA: TGTGCCAGCAAACGGAGAGATACGCAGTATTTT; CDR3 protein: CASKRRDTQYF
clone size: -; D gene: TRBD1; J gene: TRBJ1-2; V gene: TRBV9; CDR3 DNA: TGTGCCAGCAGCCCACGGACAGGGGGCAATTTCGACTATGGCTACACCTTC; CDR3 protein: CASSPRTGGNFDYGYTF
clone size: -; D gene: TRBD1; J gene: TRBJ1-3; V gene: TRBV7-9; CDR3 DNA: TGTGCCAGCAGCTTACCAGTTGGGAGAGGACAGGGGGTGTGGAACACCATATATTTT; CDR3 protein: CASSLPVGRGQGVWNTIYF
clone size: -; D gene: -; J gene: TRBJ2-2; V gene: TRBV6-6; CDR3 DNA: TGTGCCAGCAGTTACCGACAGTACACCGGGGAGCTGTTTTTT; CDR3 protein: CASSYRQYTGELFF
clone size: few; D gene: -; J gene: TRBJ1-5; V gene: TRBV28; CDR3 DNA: TGTGCCAGCAGCCGGACACCTTACAATCAGCCCCAGCATTTT; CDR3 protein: CASSRTPYNQPQHF
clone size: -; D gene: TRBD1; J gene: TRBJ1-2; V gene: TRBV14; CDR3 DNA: TGTGCCAGCAGCCAAGGCCAGGGGGCAAATGGCTACACCTTC; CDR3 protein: CASSQGQGANGYTF
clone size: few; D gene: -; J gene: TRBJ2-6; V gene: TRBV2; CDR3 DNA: TGTGCCAGCAGTGTGGGCCTCTCTGGGGCCAACGTCCTGACTTTC; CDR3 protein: CASSVGLSGANVLTF
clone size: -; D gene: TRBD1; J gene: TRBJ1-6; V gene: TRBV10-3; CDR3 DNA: TGTGCCATCAGTGAGACAACCGGGACAGGGGTTTCACCCCTCCACTTT; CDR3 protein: CAISETTGTGVSPLHF
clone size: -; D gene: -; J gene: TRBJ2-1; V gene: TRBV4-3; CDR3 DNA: TGCGCCAGCAGCCAAGGAGGGAGGTCCAATGAGCAGTTCTTC; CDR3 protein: CASSQGGRSNEQFF
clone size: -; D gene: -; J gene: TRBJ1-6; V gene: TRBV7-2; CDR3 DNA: TGTGCCAGCAGCCCCCGGGGGAAAACCTCCTATAATTCACCCCTCCACTTT; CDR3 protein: CASSPRGKTSYNSPLHF
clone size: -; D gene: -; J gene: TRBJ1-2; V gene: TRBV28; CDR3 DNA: TGTGCCAGCAGTTTATTCGACAGGATCTATGGCTACACCTTC; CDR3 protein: CASSLFDRIYGYTF
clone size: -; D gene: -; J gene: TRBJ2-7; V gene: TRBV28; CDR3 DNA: TGTGCCAGCAGTTTAGGTGACAAGGTCGACGAGCAGTACTTC; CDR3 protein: CASSLGDKVDEQYF
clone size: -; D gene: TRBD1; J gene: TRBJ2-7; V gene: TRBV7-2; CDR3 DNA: TGTGCCAGCAGCCCCGACAGGGACGGGTACGAGCAGTACTTC; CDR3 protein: CASSPDRDGYEQYF
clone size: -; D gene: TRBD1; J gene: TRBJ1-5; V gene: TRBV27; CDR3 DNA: TGTGCCAGCAGTTCCCGGACAGGGGGCGCGAGGCAGCCCCAGCATTTT; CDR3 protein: CASSSRTGGARQPQHF
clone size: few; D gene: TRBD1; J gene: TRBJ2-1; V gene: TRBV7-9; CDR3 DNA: TGTGCCAGCAGCCTCGACAGGGCTGGTGAGCAGTTCTTC; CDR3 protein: CASSLDRAGEQFF
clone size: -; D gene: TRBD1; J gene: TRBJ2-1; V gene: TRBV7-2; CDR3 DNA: TGTGCCAGCAGAAGACCGGGACAGGGCACCTACAATGAGCAGTTCTTC; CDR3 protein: CASRRPGQGTYNEQFF